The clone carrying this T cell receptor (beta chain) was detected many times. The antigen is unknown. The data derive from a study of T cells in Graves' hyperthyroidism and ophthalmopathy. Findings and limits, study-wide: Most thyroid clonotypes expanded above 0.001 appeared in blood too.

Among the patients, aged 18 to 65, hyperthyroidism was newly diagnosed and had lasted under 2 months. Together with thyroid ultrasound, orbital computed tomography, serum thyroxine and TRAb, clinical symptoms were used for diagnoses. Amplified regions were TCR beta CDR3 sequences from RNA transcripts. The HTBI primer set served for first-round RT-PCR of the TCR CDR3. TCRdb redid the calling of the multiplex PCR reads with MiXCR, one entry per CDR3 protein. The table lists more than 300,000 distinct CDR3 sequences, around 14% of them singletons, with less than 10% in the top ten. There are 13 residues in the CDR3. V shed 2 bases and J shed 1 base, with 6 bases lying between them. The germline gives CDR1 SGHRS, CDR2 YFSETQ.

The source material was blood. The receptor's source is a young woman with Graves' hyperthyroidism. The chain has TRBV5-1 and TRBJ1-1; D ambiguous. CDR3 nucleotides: TGCGCCAGCAGCTTTGGGGAGAACACTGAAGCTTTCTTT. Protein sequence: CASSFGENTEAFF.